Listed here is a single TCR beta chain. Clones were read by immunoSEQ multiplex PCR, and TCRdb kept only the in-frame ones, dropping some. Among some 77,000 clones listed, roughly 93% were seen once. Germline V gene data show CDR1 as LGHNA and CDR2 as YNFKEQ. With V trimmed by 2 bases and J by 8 bases, 12 bases remained unmatched. The CDR3 contains 18 residues. This record belongs to a study of technical replicates of blood from several donors. The sequence was collected from a human donor in good health. Specimen: T cells isolated from PBMCs. The chain employs TRBV4-2 and TRBJ2-1, with 13 bases identical to TRBD2. The CDR3 DNA is TGTGCCAGCAGCCAAACCGGACTAGCGGGAGATTTGGGCGATGAGCAGTTCTTC. This gives the protein CASSQTGLAGDLGDEQFF.